This T cell receptor beta chain derives from a study of blood T cells in healthy people across ages (dated by TCRdb to the mid-2010s). About the full investigation: In model experiments, template switching captured about one uniquely barcoded TCR beta cDNA molecule for every two T cells. Using the same blood draw, the study looked at two additional independent replicas of 1 million unique cDNA reads for two donors, one aged 18 to 29 and the other aged 80 or older. To avoid experimental bias, donors of different ages were randomly spread across the sequencing lanes. The study measured age-related changes in TCR beta repertoire diversity using deep sequencing normalized with unique cDNA molecular identifiers. Donors were grouped into four age groups: young (average roughly 17 years), middle-aged (over 35), aged (over 55) and long-lived (about 90). Study-level results and caveats: The CMV infection status of donors was not known, potentially confounding age-related changes in expanded clonotypes. Compared with the aged group, the long-lived group had more naive CD4+ T cells, fewer expanded clones and increased TCR diversity, a pattern suggesting age selection. As age increased, observed TCR beta diversity per million T cells dropped in a roughly linear way, and a significant reduction was already evident by age 40. Bulk unsorted PBMC profiling prevented conclusive comparison of naive and antigen-experienced compartments. A strong correlation was found between observed TCR beta diversity and the percentage of naive T cells measured by flow cytometry. Estimates of total diversity from one million sequenced T cells were regarded as lower bounds and underestimates.

The library was built by means of 5' RACE. For sequencing, an Illumina HiSeq 2500 was employed. The second PCR ran for about 7 to 11 cycles and used a J-beta primer mix along with a sample-barcoded 5' primer. Each TCR beta cDNA molecule received a unique molecular identifier from a template-switch 5' adaptor carrying 12 random nucleotides. At least 3 million CDR3-containing paired-end reads were obtained from each sample. First-strand cDNA was synthesized from all RNA with the Mint cDNA synthesis kit, primed by a TRBC-specific oligonucleotide. Following uracil-DNA glycosylase treatment, a first 18-cycle PCR with universal primers M1SS and BC2_uni_R was performed on all cDNA. As for how the authors treated the data: For normalization, 1 million high-quality reads were randomly selected from each sample, with every read carrying a distinct molecular identifier. Instead of being binned into consensus sequences, reads with shared molecular identifiers were discarded. MiTCR, with a Q25 quality threshold and the strictest error-elimination algorithm, was used for CDR3 identification, clonotype clustering and error correction. Lower-bound total TCR beta diversity was estimated with a nonparametric unseen species model using Euler transformation. The raw public reads went through TCRdb reprocessing: fastp at Q25, MiXCR clone calling, in-frame beta chains kept. Rows are combined by CDR3 protein, so each entry shows the most common genes and DNA. TCRdb's processing, not the study's, gives the V and J calls here. The sample has approximately 690,000 distinct CDR3 sequences on record, less than 45% of them singletons. About 32% of the sample lies in the top ten.

V sheds 3 bases and J sheds 4 bases, leaving 12 bases between their ends. The CDR3 sequence holds 14 residues, the cysteine and phenylalanine included. Only the CDR3 region is kept as DNA, spanning 42 bases read in frame from base 1. Reading the germline V gene gives CDR1 SGHTA and CDR2 FQGNSA. Points on this clonotype: The target of this receptor is not known. No clone much larger than this one lies a single base away; base qualities are absent.

Donors were a few dozen systemically healthy Caucasian individuals from Russia aged about 6 to 100 years. Each donor gave 8 to 10 milliliters of peripheral blood, drawn into EDTA-treated Vacutainer tubes. Ficoll-Paque density-gradient centrifugation was used to isolate PBMCs, with at least 7 million obtained per sample. Total RNA was extracted from PBMCs with Trizol reagent, with at least 6 micrograms obtained per sample. The percentages of naive CD45RAhigh/CD27high T cells were determined by flow cytometry on a PBMC aliquot from every donor. The source of this sequence is an elderly man in good health. The rearranged segments are TRBV7-2 and TRBJ1-2; the D segment cannot be called with confidence. Sample: blood. The nucleotide sequence is given as TGTGCCAGCAGCTTCGCGCCGGAGGGCTATGGCTACACCTTC. Its protein product is CASSFAPEGYGYTF. The reference TRBV7-2 and TRBJ1-2 proteins fill in what lies around the CDR3, so the full variable domain reads GAGVSQSPSNKVTEKGKDVELRCDPISGHTALYWYRQSLGQGLEFLIYFQGNSAPDKSGLPSDRFSAERTGGSVSTLTIQRTQQEDSAVYLCASSFAPEGYGYTFGSGTRLTVV.